A single sample is the source of the 30 T cell receptor beta chains below, sequenced in a study of OX40 agonist ivuxolimab in advanced cancers. Generated by immunoSEQ multiplex PCR, the TCRdb table keeps only in-frame clones and is missing some. The sample holds tens of thousands of clones, roughly nine tenths seen once. The source material was CD4+ or CD8+ T cells sorted from blood, sampled in a trial of the OX40 agonist ivuxolimab. The receptors derive from an adult with an advanced solid tumor such as melanoma, head and neck, liver or kidney cancer.

The gene calls are TRBV2 and TRBJ1-1, with a weak D call TRBD1 (5 bases). The CDR3 spans 15 residues. Trimming shortened V by 3 bases and J by 5 bases, and 16 bases separated the two germline ends. Germline CDR1 SNHLY, CDR2 FYNNEI. The CDR3 bases are TGTGCCAGCAGTGATTTGCCAGGGATAAAGACTGAAGCTTTCTTT. This sequence encodes CASSDLPGIKTEAFF. The full variable domain, with the rest looked up from reference TRBV2 and TRBJ1-1, is EPEVTQTPSHQVTQMGQEVILRCVPISNHLYFYWYRQILGQKVEFLVSFYNNEISEKSEIFDDQFSVERPDGSNFTLKIRSTKLEDSAMYFCASSDLPGIKTEAFFGQGTRLTVV.

The chain is built from TRBV30 and TRBJ1-6; 11 nucleotides agree with TRBD1. CDR1 and CDR2 from the germline V gene are GTSNPN and SVGIG (reference sequence). With 5 bases clipped from V and 6 bases from J, the junction kept 6 bases outside the gene matches. The CDR3 contains 15 residues. The CDR3 protein is CAWGQGAVGNSPLHF. The DNA for the CDR3 is TGTGCCTGGGGACAGGGGGCGGTGGGTAATTCACCCCTCCACTTT.

The chain is built from TRBV7-9 and TRBJ2-3; no definite D call. Germline-derived CDR1 and CDR2 are SEHNR and FQNEAQ (reference sequence). The V gene lost 0 bases and the J gene lost 4 bases, with 5 bases spanning the gap. The CDR3 is 13 residues long. The CDR3 region is CASSLASADTQYF. The CDR3, as DNA: TGTGCCAGCAGCTTAGCGTCAGCAGATACGCAGTATTTT.

The chain links TRBV9 to TRBJ2-1; D is unresolved. CDR3 length: 12 amino acids. Trimming took 0 bases from V and 6 from J, leaving 4 bases between them. CDR1 is SGDLS, CDR2 YYNGEE, per germline. The CDR3 coding sequence is TGTGCCAGCAGCGTAGACAGCAATGAGCAGTTCTTC. Protein product: CASSVDSNEQFF.

The rearrangement uses TRBV13 and TRBJ2-7; either TRBD1 or TRBD2 may supply D (5 bases each). The V gene lost 0 bases and the J gene lost 3 bases, with 6 bases spanning the gap. Germline V gene lookup returns CDR1 PRHDT and CDR2 FYEKMQ (reference sequence). The CDR3 loop spans 13 amino acids. CDR3 DNA: TGTGCCAGCAGCTTAGGGGGGGTCTACGAGCAGTACTTC. It codes for CASSLGGVYEQYF.

V and J are TRBV7-9 and TRBJ2-2; the D is unclear. V dropped 1 base and J dropped 3 bases, with 9 bases sitting between them. Germline V CDR1 and CDR2: SEHNR, FQNEAQ (reference sequence). The CDR3 is 15 amino acids. Written as DNA, the CDR3 is TGTGCCAGCAGCTTAGTATACCAGGACACCGGGGAGCTGTTTTTT. Translating gives CASSLVYQDTGELFF.

The V and J genes are TRBV9 and TRBJ2-1; perhaps TRBD2 as D (6 bases). CDR1 and CDR2 (germline): SGDLS, YYNGEE. The CDR3 is made up of 15 amino acids. The V end lost 0 bases, the J end lost 6 bases, and 13 bases lay between the germline ends. The DNA for the CDR3 is TGTGCCAGCAGCGTAGACCTCGGAGGGGTCAATGAGCAGTTCTTC. It translates to CASSVDLGGVNEQFF.

CDR3 region: CASSRALADSTDTQYF. CDR3 nucleotide sequence: TGTGCCAGCAGTCGGGCACTAGCGGATAGCACAGATACGCAGTATTTT. The chain combines TRBV6-6 with TRBJ2-3, with 8 bases lining up with TRBD2. V dropped 5 bases and J dropped 0; count of bases not matched to a gene: 7. This CDR3 has 16 amino acids. CDR1 and CDR2 (germline): MNHNY, SVGAGI (reference sequence).

The genes are TRBV13 and TRBJ2-3; 11 bases are a match to TRBD2. Germline V gene lookup returns CDR1 PRHDT and CDR2 FYEKMQ (reference sequence). The CDR3 totals 15 residues. J gave up 7 bases and V 5 bases, and 8 bases lay outside the gene matches. This CDR3 reads CASSDLAGGLNTQYF. The CDR3 DNA reads TGTGCCAGCAGCGATCTAGCGGGAGGTTTGAATACGCAGTATTTT.

This chain joins TRBV7-8 and TRBJ2-7, with D hard to call. The V gene lost 1 base and the J gene lost 1 base, with 2 bases spanning the gap. This CDR3 has 12 amino acids. CDR1 SGHVS and CDR2 FQNEAQ come from the germline V gene. CDR3 protein: CASSLVSYEQYF. The CDR3 DNA follows: TGTGCCAGCAGCTTAGTGTCCTACGAGCAGTACTTC. The entire variable domain, with the rest obtained from reference TRBV7-8 and TRBJ2-7, is as follows: GAGVSQSPRYKVAKRGQDVALRCDPISGHVSLFWYQQALGQGPEFLTYFQNEAQLDKSGLPSDRFFAERPEGSVSTLKIQRTQQEDSAVYLCASSLVSYEQYFGPGTRLTVT.

A word on this clone: This specimen includes other DNA sequences encoding the same CDR3. The rearrangement links TRBV30 to TRBJ1-5; no clear D. V lost 0 bases to trimming and J lost 6 bases, with 3 bases between them. The germline gives CDR1 GTSNPN, CDR2 SVGIG (reference sequence). This CDR3 region has 11 residues. The CDR3 sequence: CAWSVGQPQHF. CDR3 nucleotide sequence: TGTGCCTGGAGTGTTGGTCAGCCCCAGCATTTT.

The V and J genes are TRBV6-6 and TRBJ2-7; D remains ambiguous. Germline loops: CDR1 MNHNY, CDR2 SVGAGI (reference sequence). The CDR3 sequence is 12 residues long. Trimming cost V 2 bases and J 5 bases, with 7 bases left between them. CDR3 coding DNA: TGTGCCAGCAGTTACCCGGGTGACGAGCAGTACGTC. This codes for CASSYPGDEQYV.

This clone appeared a single time. This chain connects TRBV7-9 to TRBJ2-2; D is perhaps TRBD1 (6 bases). Trimming took off 1 base at V and 5 bases at J, with 11 bases between the two ends. Germline CDR1 and CDR2: SEHNR and FQNEAQ (reference sequence). CDR3 length equals 15 residues. Written as DNA, the CDR3 is TGTGCCAGCAGCTTAGTAGACAGGACAACCGGGGAGCTGTTTTTT. Translated, it gives CASSLVDRTTGELFF.

On this clone itself: Germline and junction disagree at one end, which may indicate a read error. V gene TRBV19 combines with J gene TRBJ2-1, with 7 bases that match TRBD1. The CDR3 runs 13 residues. Germline V gene sequence: CDR1 LNHDA, CDR2 SQIVND (reference sequence). CDR3 nucleotides: TGTGCCAGTAGTGTAGACAGGGTGAATGAGCAGTTCTTC. It is translated as CASSVDRVNEQFF.

The rearrangement uses TRBV28 and TRBJ2-2; no definite D call. This CDR3 has 13 amino acids. V lost 2 bases to trimming and J lost 8 bases, with 9 bases between them. The germline CDR1 and CDR2 sequences are MDHEN and SYDVKM. CDR3 protein: CASSLGPNGELFF. CDR3 nucleotides: TGTGCCAGCAGTTTAGGTCCTAATGGGGAGCTGTTTTTT.

V gene TRBV11-2 combines with J gene TRBJ2-1; D is ambiguous. CDR3 length equals 12 residues. The V end was cut by 6 bases, the J end by 3 bases, with 6 bases between. Per germline, CDR1 SGHAT and CDR2 FQNNGV. CDR3 protein: CASRNDYNEQFF. The CDR3 DNA reads TGTGCCAGCAGGAACGACTACAATGAGCAGTTCTTC.

This chain connects TRBV28 to TRBJ1-5, with a weak D call TRBD1 (5 bases). Germline V gene data show CDR1 as MDHEN and CDR2 as SYDVKM. The V end was cut by 2 bases, the J end by 0 bases, with 14 bases between. CDR3 length: 17 amino acids. CDR3 region: CASSLMGEWVSNQPQHF. CDR3 nucleotide sequence: TGTGCCAGCAGTTTAATGGGGGAGTGGGTTAGCAATCAGCCCCAGCATTTT.

As to this clone: Mismatch with germline at one junction end may stem from a read error. This CDR3 reads CASSLGWTDLW. The CDR3, as DNA: TGTGCCAGCAGCTTAGGGTGGACAGATCTCTGG. This chain links TRBV7-9 with TRBJ1-1; TRBD1 might be the D (6 bases). Germline assignment: CDR1 SEHNR and CDR2 FQNEAQ (reference sequence). The CDR3 runs to 11 residues. The full variable domain, completed using reference TRBV7-9 and TRBJ1-1, is DTGVSQNPRHKITKRGQNVTFRCDPISEHNRLYWYRQTLGQGPEFLTYFQNEAQLEKSRLLSDRFSAERPKGSFSTLEIQRTEQGDSAMYLCASSLGWTDLWGQGTRLTVV.

This clone appeared a few times. This CDR3 is also generated by other DNA sequences in the sample. The chain links TRBV30 to TRBJ1-1, with D hard to call. V was shortened by 3 bases and J by 1 base, with 3 bases between the two germline ends. The CDR3 sequence is 11 residues long. Germline V lookup: CDR1 GTSNPN, CDR2 SVGIG (reference sequence). As DNA, the CDR3 is TGTGCCTGGAGGAGGAACACTGAAGCTTTCTTT. Protein product: CAWRRNTEAFF.

The rearrangement uses TRBV9 and TRBJ2-5; D uncertain. V lost 4 bases to trimming and J lost 4 bases, with 5 bases between them. The CDR3 consists of 11 residues. CDR1 and CDR2 from the germline V gene are SGDLS and YYNGEE. CDR3: CASSPGETQYF. Here the CDR3 DNA reads TGTGCCAGCAGCCCCGGAGAGACCCAGTACTTC. Full variable domain (rest looked up from reference TRBV9 and TRBJ2-5): DSGVTQTPKHLITATGQRVTLRCSPRSGDLSVYWYQQSLDQGLQFLIQYYNGEERAKGNILERFSAQQFPDLHSELNLSSLELGDSALYFCASSPGETQYFGPGTRLLVL.

The chain couples TRBV4-1 to TRBJ2-1; 10 bases are shared with TRBD2. CDR3 length: 14 residues. Trimming at V came to 5 bases and at J to 7 bases, leaving 5 bases not matched to a gene. CDR1 MGHRA and CDR2 YSYEKL come from the germline V gene. As DNA, the CDR3 is TGCGCCAGCAGCATTAGCGGGAGGACAAATGAGCAGTTCTTC. It translates to CASSISGRTNEQFF.

The chain has TRBV6-4 and TRBJ1-1; D uncertain. Trimming cost V 6 bases and J 4 bases, with 12 bases left between them. Germline CDR1 MRHNA, CDR2 SNTAGT. This CDR3 comprises 13 residues. CDR3 sequence reads: CASRGEVGTEAFF. CDR3 coding DNA: TGTGCCAGCAGGGGTGAAGTTGGCACTGAAGCTTTCTTT.

The rearrangement uses TRBV4-3 and TRBJ1-4; 7 bases line up with TRBD1. V lost 1 base to trimming and J lost 8 bases; unmatched junction nucleotides: 10. There are 16 residues in the CDR3. CDR1 and CDR2 from the germline V gene are LGHNA and YSLEER. Written as DNA, the CDR3 is TGCGCCAGCAGCCAAGTTTCGGAGGGGGCCAACGAAAAACTGTTTTTT. This codes for CASSQVSEGANEKLFF.

Concerning this clone: This sequence may be a read error, since a much larger clone differs from it by one base. This sequence joins TRBV28 and TRBJ2-3; a possible D gene is TRBD2 (6 bases). Germline values: CDR1 MDHEN, CDR2 SYDVKM. V dropped 9 bases and J dropped 1 base, with 14 bases sitting between them. The CDR3 totals 14 residues. The CDR3 DNA reads as TGTGCCAGTGTGATGGGCGGGGGCACAGATACGCAGTATTTT. It is translated as CASVMGGGTDTQYF.

The chain couples TRBV19 to TRBJ1-6; no clear D. The CDR3 covers 14 residues. V lost 2 bases and J lost 9, with 11 bases in between. The germline CDR1 and CDR2 sequences are LNHDA and SQIVND (reference sequence). The CDR3 is CASSILGFGSPLHF. In nucleotides, the CDR3 is TGTGCCAGTAGTATACTGGGATTTGGTTCACCCCTCCACTTT.

V gene TRBV27 combines with J gene TRBJ2-3; 7 positions agree with TRBD1. The ends lost 5 bases at V and 4 bases at J; junction bases unmatched: 15. Per germline, CDR1 MNHEY and CDR2 SMNVEV (reference sequence). The CDR3 extends over 17 amino acids. The CDR3 sequence is CASSPTFGTAVADTQYF. The CDR3 DNA sequence: TGTGCCAGCAGTCCCACCTTCGGGACAGCGGTCGCAGATACGCAGTATTTT.

J is TRBJ2-3 and V is TRBV4-3, with D maybe TRBD2 (5 bases). The germline gives CDR1 LGHNA, CDR2 YSLEER. Between the trimmed V and J ends, which lost 4 bases and 6 bases, there was a span of 14 bases. CDR3 length: 14 amino acids. The CDR3 DNA is TGCGCCAGCAGCCCCTACTCTTCGGGGGATACGCAGTATTTT. Amino acid sequence: CASSPYSSGDTQYF.

This chain uses TRBV19 with TRBJ2-6; 7 bases agree with TRBD2. V dropped 8 bases and J dropped 4; count of bases not matched to a gene: 14. Germline V gene lookup returns CDR1 LNHDA and CDR2 SQIVND (reference sequence). The CDR3 contains 17 residues. The CDR3 here is CASQNREGRVGANVLTF. DNA of the CDR3: TGTGCCAGTCAGAACCGAGAAGGGAGGGTCGGGGCCAACGTCCTGACTTTC.

The rearrangement joins TRBV6-1 to TRBJ1-1; D is unresolved. The V and J ends lost 10 bases and 4 bases respectively, with 10 bases between them. The V gene's germline CDR1 is MNHNS and CDR2 SASEGT. This CDR3 contains 11 residues. In nucleotides, the CDR3 is TGTGCCACAATACACTTCACTGAAGCTTTCTTT. It codes for CATIHFTEAFF.

The CDR3 coding sequence is TGTGCCAGCAGTTTTGTGGGCTCTGGAAACACCATATATTTT. This gives the protein CASSFVGSGNTIYF. The rearrangement links TRBV28 to TRBJ1-3; no firm D call. From germline, CDR1 is MDHEN and CDR2 SYDVKM. V lost 3 bases to trimming and J lost 0 bases, with 6 bases between them. CDR3 length equals 14 residues.